In its sample, the clone carrying this T cell receptor beta chain was seen a few times. The target antigen is unknown. Profiling relied on immunoSEQ multiplex PCR, and the TCRdb table lists in-frame clones only, not all of them. The sample lists around 30,000 clones, 62% occurring once. Germline CDR1 MDHEN, CDR2 SYDVKM. The CDR3 consists of 14 residues. V lost 6 bases and J 6 bases, leaving 15 bases between the germline ends. The sample originates from a study of cytotoxic CD8 clonotypes in ibrutinib-treated CLL. Overall study context: For this cohort, patients were roughly 10 relapsed/refractory and roughly 14 treatment-naive, while 17 to 18 were IGHV unmutated. Study outcomes and limitations: Clonality measured at baseline exceeded age-matched healthy donors, tracking circulating CD8+ T-cell counts. Clonality rose at ibrutinib response and fell back toward baseline at progression.

The V call is TRBV28, the J call TRBJ1-5; D is unresolved. This specimen was PBMCs, taken before ibrutinib treatment. The receptor was derived from a human donor with chronic lymphocytic leukemia. This CDR3 is CASSSVGSGQPQHF. CDR3 nucleotide sequence: TGTGCCAGCAGCTCAGTCGGGTCGGGTCAGCCCCAGCATTTT.